This T cell receptor beta chain is drawn from a study of T cell repertoires in breast cancer. Overall study results and limits: Tumor-free sentinel nodes shared only 2% to 2.5% of tumor TCRs; involved nodes shared roughly 7%. TRBV7 predominated among shared TCRs, possibly a bias from eight TRBV7 primers.

Primers covering all TCR V genes were used in emulsion RT-PCR on CD8+ T cells. The V end was cut by 3 bases, the J end by 4 bases, with 19 bases between. Germline CDR1 and CDR2: MDHEN and SYDVKM. The CDR3 is 16 amino acids. This clonotype was counted between two and nine times. What it recognizes is unknown. Unpaired genes were suppressed by blocking oligonucleotides during a second nested PCR. MiXCR was run by TCRdb on the emulsion pairing reads, yielding one entry per CDR3 protein. The sample records around 43,000 distinct CDR3 sequences, 45% being singletons. The rearrangement uses TRBV28 and TRBJ2-7; weak D call: TRBD2 (7 bases). The sequenced material came from CD8+ T cells. The sequence was obtained from a pool of human donors with breast cancer or a healthy control (not recorded which). CDR3 DNA sequence: TGTGCCAGCAGTTTCGAGGGGGGGTATGGGTCTTACGAGCAGTACTTC. It encodes CASSFEGGYGSYEQYF.